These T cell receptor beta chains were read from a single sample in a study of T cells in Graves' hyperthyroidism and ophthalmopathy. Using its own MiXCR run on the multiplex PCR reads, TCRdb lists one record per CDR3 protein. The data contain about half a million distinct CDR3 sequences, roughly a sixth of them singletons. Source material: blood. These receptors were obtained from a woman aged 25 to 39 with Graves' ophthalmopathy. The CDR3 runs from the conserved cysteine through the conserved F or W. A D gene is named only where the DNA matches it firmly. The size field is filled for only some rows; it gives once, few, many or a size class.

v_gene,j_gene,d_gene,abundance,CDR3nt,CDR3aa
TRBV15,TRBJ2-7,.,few,TGTGCCACCAGCAGAGGATTGTCAGGGAGGCCCTACGAGCAGTACTTC,CATSRGLSGRPYEQYF
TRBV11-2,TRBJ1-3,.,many,TGTGCCAGCAGCTTCTCCACCCTCTCTGGAAACACCATATATTTT,CASSFSTLSGNTIYF
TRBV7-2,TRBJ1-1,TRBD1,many,TGTGCCAGCAGCTTAGGGTGGACAGGGGTTCGGGGCACTGAAGCTTTCTTT,CASSLGWTGVRGTEAFF
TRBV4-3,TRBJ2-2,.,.,TGCGCCAGCAGCCAGGGGTGGGGACCCGGGGAGCTGTTTTTT,CASSQGWGPGELFF
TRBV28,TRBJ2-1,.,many,TGTGCCAGCAGTTCTGGTATCCGGCGTGAGCAGTTCTTC,CASSSGIRREQFF
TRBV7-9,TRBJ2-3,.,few,TGTGCCAGCAGCTTAGAGGGGGGATTCACAGATACGCAGTATTTT,CASSLEGGFTDTQYF
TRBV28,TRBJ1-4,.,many,TGTGCCAGCAGTTTACGCCAGTACAATGAAAAACTGTTTTTT,CASSLRQYNEKLFF
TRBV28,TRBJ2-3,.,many,TGTGCCAGCAGCTCTGCCAGGGCTAACACAGATACGCAGTATTTT,CASSSARANTDTQYF
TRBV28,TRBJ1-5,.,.,TGTGCCAGCAGTTTCTCACCGGGAGGGGGGGGCAATCAGCCCCAGCATTTT,CASSFSPGGGGNQPQHF
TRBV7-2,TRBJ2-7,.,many,TGTGCCAGCAGCTTAGACGATGTCGGCGAGCAGTACTTC,CASSLDDVGEQYF
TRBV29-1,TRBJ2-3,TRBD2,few,TGCAGCGTTGGAGCGGGAGTCCCAGATACGCAGTATTTT,CSVGAGVPDTQYF
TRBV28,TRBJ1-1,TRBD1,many,TGTGCCAGCAGTGCCTCGACAGGGACCCAAGCTTTCTTT,CASSASTGTQAFF
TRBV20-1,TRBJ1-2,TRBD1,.,TGCAGTCCGTGGGACAGCAACTATGGCTACACCTTC,CSPWDSNYGYTF
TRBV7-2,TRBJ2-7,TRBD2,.,TGTGCCAGCAGCTCCGGTTCCACTAGCGGGGGATTTACCTACGAGCAGTACTTC,CASSSGSTSGGFTYEQYF
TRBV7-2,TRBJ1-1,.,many,TGTGCCAGCAGCTTAGACTGGGGCTCTGAAGCTTTCTTT,CASSLDWGSEAFF
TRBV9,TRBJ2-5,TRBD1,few,TGTGCCAGCAGCGTGTCGGGACAGGGGCAAGAGACCCAGTACTTC,CASSVSGQGQETQYF
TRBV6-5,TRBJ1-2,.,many,TGTGCCAGCAGTTACTCGCAAGGGGATGGCTACACCTTC,CASSYSQGDGYTF
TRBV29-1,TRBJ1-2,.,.,TGCAGCGTTGATACGGGGATGGGGGGCTACACCTTC,CSVDTGMGGYTF
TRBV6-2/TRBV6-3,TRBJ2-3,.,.,TGTGCCAGCAGTTGGTGGGATACGCAGTATTTT,CASSWWDTQYF
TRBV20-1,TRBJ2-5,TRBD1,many,TGCAGTGCTCGGACAGGGGGCCCCTTGTACCAAGAGACCCAGTACTTC,CSARTGGPLYQETQYF
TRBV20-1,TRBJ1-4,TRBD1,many,TGCAGTGCTAAACAGGGGGTTGAGGAAAAACTGTTTTTT,CSAKQGVEEKLFF
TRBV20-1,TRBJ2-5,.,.,TGCAGTGCTAGATCGCTAACTAGTAGCGGGACCCAGTACTTC,CSARSLTSSGTQYF
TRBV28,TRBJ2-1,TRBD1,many,TGTGCCAGCAGTTCCGGGACAGGGGGTGAAGCGGCCAATGAGCAGTTCTTC,CASSSGTGGEAANEQFF
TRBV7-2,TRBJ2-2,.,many,TGTGCCAGCAGCTTACGAGACGGGAGAGGGACCGGGGAGCTGTTTTTT,CASSLRDGRGTGELFF
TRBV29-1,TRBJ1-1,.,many,TGCAGCGGGTCCGGTGGGACAGAAGCTTTCTTT,CSGSGGTEAFF
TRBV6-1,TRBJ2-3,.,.,TGTGGTTCGGGGGATACAGATACGCAGTATTTT,CGSGDTDTQYF
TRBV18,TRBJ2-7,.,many,TGTGCCAGCTCACCAGGCGCAGCCAACGAGCAGTACTTC,CASSPGAANEQYF
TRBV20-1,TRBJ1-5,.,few,TGCAGTGCTAGCCTGGGAGTTAATAGCAATCAGCCCCAGCATTTT,CSASLGVNSNQPQHF
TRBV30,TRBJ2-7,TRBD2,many,TGTGCCTGGAGTGGCGGGGGCTCCTACGAGCAGTACTTC,CAWSGGGSYEQYF